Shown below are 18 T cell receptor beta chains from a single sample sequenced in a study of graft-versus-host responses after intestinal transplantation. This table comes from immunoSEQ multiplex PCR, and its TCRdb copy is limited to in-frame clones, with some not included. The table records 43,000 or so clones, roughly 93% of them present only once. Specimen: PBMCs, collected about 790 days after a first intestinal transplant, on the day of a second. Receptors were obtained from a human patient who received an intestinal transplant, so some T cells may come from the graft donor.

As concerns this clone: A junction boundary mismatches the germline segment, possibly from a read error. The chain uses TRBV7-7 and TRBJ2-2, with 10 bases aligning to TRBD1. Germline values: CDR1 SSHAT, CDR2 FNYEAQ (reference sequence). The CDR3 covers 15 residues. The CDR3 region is CASTAGTGDTGELFF. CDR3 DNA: TGTGCTAGCACAGCTGGGACAGGGGACACCGGGGAGCTGTTTTTT.

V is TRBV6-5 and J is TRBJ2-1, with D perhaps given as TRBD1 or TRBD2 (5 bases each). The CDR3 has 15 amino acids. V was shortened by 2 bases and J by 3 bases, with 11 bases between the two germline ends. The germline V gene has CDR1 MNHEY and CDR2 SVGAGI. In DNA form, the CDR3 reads TGTGCCAGCAGTTACCCGGGGCTTGGCTACAATGAGCAGTTCTTC. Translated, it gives CASSYPGLGYNEQFF.

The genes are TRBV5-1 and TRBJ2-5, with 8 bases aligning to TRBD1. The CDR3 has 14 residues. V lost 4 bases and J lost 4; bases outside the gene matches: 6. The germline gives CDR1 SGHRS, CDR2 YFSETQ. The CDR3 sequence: CASSRQGQGETQYF. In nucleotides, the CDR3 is TGCGCCAGCAGCCGACAGGGGCAGGGAGAGACCCAGTACTTC.

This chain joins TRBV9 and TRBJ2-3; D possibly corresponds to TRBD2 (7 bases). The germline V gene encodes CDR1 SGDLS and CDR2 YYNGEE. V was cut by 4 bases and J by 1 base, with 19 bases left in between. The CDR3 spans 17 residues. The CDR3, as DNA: TGTGCCAGCAGCCCCCGGTCTGTAGGGGGGGGCACAGATACGCAGTATTTT. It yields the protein CASSPRSVGGGTDTQYF.

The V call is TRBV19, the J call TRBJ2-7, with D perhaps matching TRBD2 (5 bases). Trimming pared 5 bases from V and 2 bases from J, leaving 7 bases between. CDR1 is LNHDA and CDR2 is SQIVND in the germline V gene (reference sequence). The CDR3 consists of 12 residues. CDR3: CASSPGTYEQYF. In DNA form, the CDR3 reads TGTGCCAGTAGTCCCGGGACCTACGAGCAGTACTTC.

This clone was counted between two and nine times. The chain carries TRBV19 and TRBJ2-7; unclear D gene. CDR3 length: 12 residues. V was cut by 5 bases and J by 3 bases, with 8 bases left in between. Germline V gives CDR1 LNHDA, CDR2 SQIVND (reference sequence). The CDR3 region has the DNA TGTGCCAGTAGTCGAGGTCACTACGAGCAGTACTTC. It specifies CASSRGHYEQYF.

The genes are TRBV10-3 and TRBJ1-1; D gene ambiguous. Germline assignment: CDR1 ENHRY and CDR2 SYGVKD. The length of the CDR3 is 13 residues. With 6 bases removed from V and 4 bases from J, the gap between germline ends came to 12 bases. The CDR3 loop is CAIREGLTTEAFF. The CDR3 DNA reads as TGTGCCATCAGGGAGGGCTTGACCACTGAAGCTTTCTTT.

The DNA for the CDR3 is TGTGCCAGCAGCTTATCGGGCACCGGGGAGCTGTTTTTT. Its translation is CASSLSGTGELFF. V is TRBV13 and J is TRBJ2-2; D is undetermined. The germline CDR1 and CDR2 sequences are PRHDT and FYEKMQ (reference sequence). CDR3 length: 13 amino acids. Trimming cost V 2 bases and J 4 bases, with 5 bases left between them. The whole variable domain, filled in from reference TRBV13 and TRBJ2-2, reads AAGVIQSPRHLIKEKRETATLKCYPIPRHDTVYWYQQGPGQDPQFLISFYEKMQSDKGSIPDRFSAQQFSDYHSELNMSSLELGDSALYFCASSLSGTGELFFGEGSRLTVL.

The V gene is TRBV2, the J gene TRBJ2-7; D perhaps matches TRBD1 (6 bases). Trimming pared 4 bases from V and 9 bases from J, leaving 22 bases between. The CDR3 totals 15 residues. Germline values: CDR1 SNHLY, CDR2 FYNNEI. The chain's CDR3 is CASSGRGGYLLGQYF. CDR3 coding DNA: TGTGCCAGCAGTGGGAGAGGGGGATATCTACTGGGGCAGTACTTC.

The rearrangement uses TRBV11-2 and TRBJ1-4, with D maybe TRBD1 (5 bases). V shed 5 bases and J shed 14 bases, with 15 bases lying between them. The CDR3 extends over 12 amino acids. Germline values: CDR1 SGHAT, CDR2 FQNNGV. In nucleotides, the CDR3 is TGTGCCAGCAGCGCCAGGGTATCAGAGCTGTTTTTT. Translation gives CASSARVSELFF.

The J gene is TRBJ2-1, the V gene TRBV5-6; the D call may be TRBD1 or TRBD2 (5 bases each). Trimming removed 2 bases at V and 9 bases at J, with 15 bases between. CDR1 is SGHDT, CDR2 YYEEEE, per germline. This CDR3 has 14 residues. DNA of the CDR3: TGTGCCAGCAGCTTACTTGCTTTGGGGGTTGAGCAGTTCTTC. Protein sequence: CASSLLALGVEQFF.

Here the CDR3 DNA reads TGTGCCAGCAGCCAAAACAGGATTCTTACTGAGCAGTTCTTC. The encoded protein is CASSQNRILTEQFF. This chain uses TRBV14 with TRBJ2-1; D possibly corresponds to TRBD1 (5 bases). CDR1 and CDR2 (germline): SGHDN, FVKESK. The CDR3 runs 14 residues. The germline V and J ends were trimmed by 2 bases and 9 bases, with 14 bases remaining between them.

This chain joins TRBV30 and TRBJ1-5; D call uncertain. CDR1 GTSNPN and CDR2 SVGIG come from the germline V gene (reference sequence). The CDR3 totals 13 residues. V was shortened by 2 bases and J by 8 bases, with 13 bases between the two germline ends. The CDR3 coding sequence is TGTGCCTGGAGTAGTGATTTCACGGAGCCCCAGCATTTT. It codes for CAWSSDFTEPQHF.

Here the CDR3 DNA reads TGCGCCAGCAGCCCTGGACATGCAACTAATGAAAAACTGTTTTTT. Protein sequence: CASSPGHATNEKLFF. The V and J genes are TRBV5-1 and TRBJ1-4; weak D call: TRBD1 (5 bases). CDR1 SGHRS and CDR2 YFSETQ come from the germline V gene. The CDR3 consists of 15 residues. Trimming took 4 bases from V and 0 from J, leaving 10 bases between them.

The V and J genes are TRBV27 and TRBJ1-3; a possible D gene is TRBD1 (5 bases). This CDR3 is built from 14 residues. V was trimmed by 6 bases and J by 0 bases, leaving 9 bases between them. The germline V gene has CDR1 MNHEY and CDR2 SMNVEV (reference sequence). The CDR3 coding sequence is TGTGCCAGCAGGGAAGGGGTCTCTGGAAACACCATATATTTT. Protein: CASREGVSGNTIYF.

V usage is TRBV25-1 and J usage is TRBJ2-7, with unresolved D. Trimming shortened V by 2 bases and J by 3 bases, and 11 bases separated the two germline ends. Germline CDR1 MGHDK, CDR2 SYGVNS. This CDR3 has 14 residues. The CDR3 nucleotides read TGTGCCAGCAGTGAAACCTCCTGGGACTACGAGCAGTACTTC. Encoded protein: CASSETSWDYEQYF.

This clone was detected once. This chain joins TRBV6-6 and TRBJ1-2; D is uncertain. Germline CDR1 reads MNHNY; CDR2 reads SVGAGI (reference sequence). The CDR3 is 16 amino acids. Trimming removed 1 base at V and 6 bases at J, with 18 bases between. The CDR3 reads CASSYFLRAGEDGYTF. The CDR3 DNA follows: TGTGCCAGCAGTTACTTCTTGCGGGCCGGGGAGGATGGCTACACCTTC.

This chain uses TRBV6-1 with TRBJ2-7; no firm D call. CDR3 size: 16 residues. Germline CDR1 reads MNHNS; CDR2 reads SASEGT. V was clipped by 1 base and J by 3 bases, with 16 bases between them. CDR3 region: CASSEGDQRAYYEQYF. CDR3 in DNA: TGTGCCAGCAGTGAAGGCGATCAGCGAGCGTACTACGAGCAGTACTTC.